This entry features one T cell receptor beta chain sequence. Its antigen remains unidentified. There are no base qualities to consult, and no much larger clone falls within one base. The data belong to a study of blood T cell repertoires in COVID-19 (dated by TCRdb to 2020 to 2022). With regard to the full study: The collaborator samples originated in the United States, Italy and Spain and spanned the acute and convalescent phases of COVID-19. The prospective study material was composed of cDNA or gDNA derived from T cells, B-cell-depleted T cells, or PBMCs. Subjects who had been exposed to COVID-19, were actively infected with it, or had recovered from it provided the deeply sampled blood TCRbeta repertoires that made up the dataset. The repertoires were released in a freely available public database meant as a resource for research on the immune response to SARS-CoV-2. The samples were drawn from two sources: the first 160 participants of the ongoing ImmuneRACE study, and about 1,300 subjects contributed by 6 global collaborators. Sample metadata almost always included a de-identified subject ID, COVID-19 status, age in years and sex. Where available, HLA class I and class II types were obtained from metadata supplied by the sample provider rather than from assay-based typing.

V is trimmed back by 4 bases and J by 0 bases, and the junction contains 11 bases that no gene match accounts for. CDR1 MGHRA and CDR2 YSYEKL were looked up in the germline V gene. The CDR3, from cysteine to phenylalanine, totals 19 residues. This entry keeps only the CDR3 DNA: 57 bases, framed from base 1. Collaborating institutions collected whole blood in K2EDTA tubes following their own protocols. For TCRbeta analysis, collaborators shipped samples as frozen whole blood, isolated PBMCs, or DNA extracted from either of those sample types. The study at large found these results: How much clinical and demographic metadata was included differed by source and by participant, and the metadata was provided uncurated.

TCRbeta CDR3 regions were amplified from genomic DNA by means of the immunoSEQ Assay, a bias-controlled multiplex PCR. On the study's bioinformatics: Nucleated cell counts per sample were estimated from amplification of reference gene primers within the assay. Sequence reads were collapsed and filtered to measure the absolute abundance of every unique TCRbeta CDR3 rearrangement. For each sample, productive Simpson clonality was calculated as the square root of Simpson's diversity index across productive rearrangements. TCRdb's version of the immuneACCESS table is confined to in-frame rearrangements and falls short of the full clone set. An unresolved V gene accounts for under half of the shortfall where checked; the remainder is of unknown origin. Clone size and V and J calls were adopted from that table, with D and trimming inferred from the DNA. The sample table holds about 68,000 clones, of which about 82% were seen once. Roughly 24% of the sample rests with the top ten.

This clonotype was obtained from a man aged 45 to 65 with acute or convalescent COVID-19. The sample consisted of peripheral blood. Recombination linked TRBV4-1 to TRBJ2-6; 8 bases in the middle match TRBD2. The CDR3 in this case is CASSPLRLAGLSGANVLTF. The DNA sequence is as follows: TGCGCCAGCAGCCCCCTCAGGCTAGCGGGTCTCTCTGGGGCCAACGTCCTGACTTTC.